The T cell receptor beta chain under discussion was sequenced for a study of blood T cells in healthy people across ages. General observations from the study: Strong correlation linked observed beta diversity and percent naive T cells.

Comments on this clonotype: Its antigen remains unknown.

Then a second PCR, running about 6 to 11 cycles, was carried out with a sample-barcoded 5' primer and a J-beta primer mix. Using its own MiXCR run on the 5' RACE reads, TCRdb lists one record per CDR3 protein. In the table there are just over 800,000 distinct CDR3 sequences, 60% to 80% of which are singletons. The V end was cut by 0 bases, the J end by 5 bases, with 9 bases between. This CDR3 comprises 13 residues. Germline CDR1 reads GTSNPN; CDR2 reads SVGIG (reference sequence). Sample: blood. This sequence originates from a man aged 25 to 40 in good health. This rearrangement joins TRBV30 to TRBJ2-3; D unresolved. This CDR3 is CAWSVRQRDTQYF. Here the CDR3 DNA reads TGTGCCTGGAGTGTACGGCAACGAGATACGCAGTATTTT.